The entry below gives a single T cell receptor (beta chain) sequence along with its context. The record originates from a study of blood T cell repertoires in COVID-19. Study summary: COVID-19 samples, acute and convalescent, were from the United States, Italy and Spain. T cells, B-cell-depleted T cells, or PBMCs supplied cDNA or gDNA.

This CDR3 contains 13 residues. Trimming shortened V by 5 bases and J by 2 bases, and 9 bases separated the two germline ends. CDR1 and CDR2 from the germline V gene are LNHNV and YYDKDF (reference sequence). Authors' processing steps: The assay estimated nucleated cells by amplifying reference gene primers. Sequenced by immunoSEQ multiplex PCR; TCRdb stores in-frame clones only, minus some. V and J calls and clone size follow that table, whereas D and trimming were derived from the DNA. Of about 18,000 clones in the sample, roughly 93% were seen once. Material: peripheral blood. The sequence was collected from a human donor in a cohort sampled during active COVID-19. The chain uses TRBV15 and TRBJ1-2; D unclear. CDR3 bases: TGTGCCACCAGCCCCGAGGGAAACTATGGCTACACCTTC. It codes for CATSPEGNYGYTF.